Shown below are 22 T cell receptor beta chains from a single sample sequenced in a study of blood T cell repertoires in COVID-19. Clones were sequenced by immunoSEQ multiplex PCR, and TCRdb holds only the in-frame ones, with some missing. The sample has 250,000 or so clones, roughly 89% seen once; the top ten hold approximately 0.85%. The sequencing sample was made of peripheral blood. The receptors shown here come from a woman aged 40 to 55 who had recovered from COVID-19.

The rearrangement joins TRBV30 to TRBJ2-1; TRBD2 matches 7 bases. The ends lost 0 bases at V and 1 base at J; junction bases unmatched: 6. CDR1 GTSNPN and CDR2 SVGIG come from the germline V gene (reference sequence). The CDR3 is 16 residues long. The CDR3 DNA sequence: TGTGCCTGGAGTGTAGGGCGGGAGCTATCCTACAATGAGCAGTTCTTC. It is translated as CAWSVGRELSYNEQFF.

This rearrangement joins TRBV5-1 to TRBJ2-1; D perhaps matches TRBD2 (6 bases). The CDR3 covers 12 residues. The V gene lost 3 bases and the J gene lost 9 bases, with 10 bases spanning the gap. Germline CDR1 is SGHRS and CDR2 is YFSETQ. The CDR3 here is CASSWPGGEQFF. The CDR3 coding sequence is TGCGCCAGCAGCTGGCCCGGGGGTGAGCAGTTCTTC.

The chain recombines TRBV9 with TRBJ1-6; D unresolved. This CDR3 spans 14 amino acids. V gave up 3 bases and J gave up 9 bases, with 13 bases separating them. Looked up from germline, CDR1 is SGDLS and CDR2 is YYNGEE. The CDR3: CASSALGGVSPLHF. CDR3 coding DNA: TGTGCCAGCAGCGCCCTTGGCGGGGTTTCACCCCTCCACTTT.

This clone was found a few times. The chain combines TRBV28 with TRBJ1-3; 9 nucleotides match TRBD1. This CDR3 contains 14 residues. Germline CDR1 MDHEN, CDR2 SYDVKM. Germline trimming cut 7 bases from V and 4 bases from J; bases unmatched to any gene: 5. The CDR3 region is CASKGTGTGNTIYF. Written as DNA, the CDR3 is TGTGCCAGCAAGGGGACAGGGACCGGAAACACCATATATTTT. Complete variable domain (other parts from reference TRBV28 and TRBJ1-3): DVKVTQSSRYLVKRTGEKVFLECVQDMDHENMFWYRQDPGLGLRLIYFSYDVKMKEKGDIPEGYSVSREKKERFSLILESASTNQTSMYLCASKGTGTGNTIYFGEGSWLTVV.

The chain employs TRBV7-8 and TRBJ1-5, with D possibly TRBD1 on 5 matching bases. Germline V lookup: CDR1 SGHVS, CDR2 FQNEAQ. V was pared by 5 bases and J by 6 bases, with 14 bases between. This CDR3 region has 14 residues. CDR3 in amino acids: CASSRGRVGQPQHF. Written as DNA, the CDR3 is TGTGCCAGCAGCCGCGGCAGGGTGGGTCAGCCCCAGCATTTT.

V gene TRBV3-1 (or the pseudogene TRBV3-2) combines with J gene TRBJ1-4; no reliable D call. Trimming stripped 0 bases from V and 3 bases from J, with 8 bases between. CDR1 and CDR2 from the germline V gene are LGHDT and YNNKEL (reference sequence). The CDR3 runs to 15 residues. CDR3 DNA: TGTGCCAGCAGCCAAGATCCACTAGCTAATGAAAAACTGTTTTTT. It codes for CASSQDPLANEKLFF.

V and J are TRBV6-1 and TRBJ1-1; possibly TRBD1 for D (5 bases). The CDR3 spans 14 residues. Germline lookup yields CDR1 MNHNS and CDR2 SASEGT. V dropped 1 base and J dropped 4 bases, with 10 bases sitting between them. The CDR3 DNA reads TGTGCCAGCAGTGAAGTTGGTCAGGGCACTGAAGCTTTCTTT. Protein product: CASSEVGQGTEAFF.

This chain links TRBV11-3 with TRBJ2-5, with TRBD1 identical over 7 bases. Germline V CDR1 and CDR2: SGHNT, YENEEA. The CDR3 covers 14 residues. The junction had 8 bases not matched to a gene; V was cut back by 5 bases and J by 5 bases. CDR3 sequence reads: CASSTQTGRETQYF. The CDR3 bases are TGTGCCAGCAGCACCCAGACAGGGCGGGAGACCCAGTACTTC.

V usage is TRBV4-2 and J usage is TRBJ2-2; TRBD1 agrees at 9 bases. The J segment lost 1 base and the V segment lost 4 bases, leaving 7 bases of the junction unmatched. The CDR3 spans 17 residues. Germline loops: CDR1 LGHNA, CDR2 YNFKEQ. In DNA form, the CDR3 reads TGTGCCAGCAGCCGACTGGCGGGACAGGGGAACACCGGGGAGCTGTTTTTT. Translation: CASSRLAGQGNTGELFF.

The CDR3 nucleotides are TGTGCCACCAGTGACCGGACAGGGTATGAGACCGGGGAGCTGTTTTTT. Translation: CATSDRTGYETGELFF. The chain uses TRBV24-1 and TRBJ2-2; TRBD1 aligns across 8 bases. Germline loops: CDR1 KGHDR, CDR2 SFDVKD. The CDR3 spans 16 residues. Unmatched junction bases numbered 8, after V lost 4 bases and J lost 5 bases.

The rearrangement links TRBV7-9 to TRBJ2-3; 13 bases map to TRBD2. The germline gives CDR1 SEHNR, CDR2 FQNEAQ (reference sequence). V shed 4 bases and J 8 bases; nucleotides not matched to a gene: 12. The CDR3 has 17 residues. The CDR3 is CASSSPWTSGSKVTQYF. CDR3 nucleotide sequence: TGTGCCAGCAGCTCGCCCTGGACTAGCGGGAGTAAGGTTACGCAGTATTTT.

The chain carries TRBV10-3 and TRBJ2-3, with a tentative D call TRBD2 (6 bases). Germline V gene lookup returns CDR1 ENHRY and CDR2 SYGVKD. V was shortened by 2 bases and J by 3 bases, with 6 bases between the two germline ends. The CDR3 length is 13 residues. The CDR3 reads CAISEGGTDTQYF. The CDR3 nucleotides read TGTGCCATCAGTGAGGGGGGGACAGATACGCAGTATTTT.

In regard to this clone: Additional DNA sequences in this sample encode the identical CDR3. The V gene is TRBV18, the J gene TRBJ2-3, with 9 bases identical to TRBD2. This CDR3 region has 15 residues. The J segment lost 4 bases and the V segment lost 2 bases, leaving 4 bases of the junction unmatched. The V gene's germline CDR1 is KGHSH and CDR2 LQKENI. Here the CDR3 DNA reads TGTGCCAGCTCACCAGGGTTAGCGGGAGCAGATACGCAGTATTTT. Its protein is CASSPGLAGADTQYF.

J is TRBJ2-2 and V is TRBV27, with D possibly being TRBD2 (5 bases). The germline CDR1 and CDR2 sequences are MNHEY and SMNVEV (reference sequence). V dropped 2 bases and J dropped 4 bases, with 5 bases sitting between them. The CDR3 is 13 residues long. In DNA, the CDR3 is TGTGCCAGCAGTTTAAGCGGCACCGGGGAGCTGTTTTTT. Protein product: CASSLSGTGELFF.

The chain carries TRBV6-6 and TRBJ1-1; no clear D. The CDR3 is 14 residues long. The V end was cut by 2 bases, the J end by 2 bases, with 9 bases between. Per germline, CDR1 MNHNY and CDR2 SVGAGI (reference sequence). CDR3 amino acids: CASSYAVSNTEAFF. The CDR3 region has the DNA TGTGCCAGCAGTTACGCAGTCTCCAACACTGAAGCTTTCTTT.

V and J are TRBV5-1 and TRBJ1-4; 8 bases line up with TRBD1. Germline V gives CDR1 SGHRS, CDR2 YFSETQ. The CDR3 consists of 14 residues. Trimming took 2 bases from V and 8 from J; bases not matched to a gene: 5. The CDR3 protein is CASSFGQGGEKLFF. The CDR3 coding sequence is TGCGCCAGCAGCTTTGGACAGGGCGGCGAAAAACTGTTTTTT.

The chain carries TRBV6-5 and TRBJ2-7; 7 nucleotides line up with TRBD1. The CDR3 is 14 amino acids. J lost 6 bases, V lost 6 bases, and 11 bases had no gene match. CDR1 and CDR2 (germline): MNHEY, SVGAGI. CDR3 loop: CASRSKEGASEQYF. The CDR3 bases are TGTGCCAGCAGGAGTAAAGAGGGGGCCTCCGAGCAGTACTTC.

The chain has TRBV10-2 and TRBJ2-7; 11 bases line up with TRBD1. The germline V gene encodes CDR1 WSHSY and CDR2 SAAADI. This CDR3 comprises 14 residues. Trimming at V came to 5 bases and at J to 1 base, leaving 1 base not matched to a gene. The CDR3 DNA sequence: TGCGCCAGCAGTCGGGACAGGGGGTCCTACGAGCAGTACTTC. Its translation: CASSRDRGSYEQYF.

CDR3 amino acids: CASRSLDRAQEKLFF. Here the CDR3 DNA reads TGTGCCAGCAGGTCCTTGGACAGGGCGCAAGAAAAACTGTTTTTT. The chain has TRBV27 and TRBJ1-4, with 8 bases aligning to TRBD1. Germline V CDR1 and CDR2: MNHEY, SMNVEV (reference sequence). The CDR3 has 15 amino acids. The junction had 11 bases not matched to a gene; V was cut back by 6 bases and J by 8 bases.

This rearrangement joins TRBV7-9 to TRBJ2-1; D is possibly TRBD2 (5 bases). V lost 5 bases to trimming and J lost 2 bases, with 13 bases between them. CDR3 size: 15 residues. Germline-derived CDR1 and CDR2 are SEHNR and FQNEAQ (reference sequence). CDR3 nucleotides: TGTGCCAGCAGCCACCGAGGGATCGCCTACAATGAGCAGTTCTTC. Translating it yields CASSHRGIAYNEQFF.

V and J are TRBV7-9 and TRBJ2-7, with 12 bases lining up with TRBD2. J lost 0 bases, V lost 8 bases, and 11 bases had no gene match. Germline V gene lookup returns CDR1 SEHNR and CDR2 FQNEAQ (reference sequence). This CDR3 comprises 17 residues. The CDR3, as DNA: TGTGCCAGCTCGGGTCTAGCGGGAGGGCCGAGCTCCTACGAGCAGTACTTC. Translated: CASSGLAGGPSSYEQYF.

The chain carries TRBV7-9 and TRBJ2-1; tentatively, D is TRBD2 (5 bases). CDR1 is SEHNR, CDR2 FQNEAQ, per germline (reference sequence). The CDR3 is 12 amino acids. Trimming left V 5 bases short and J 10 bases short, with 12 bases between. In nucleotides, the CDR3 is TGTGCCAGCAGCCTCCAAGGGAGAGAGCAGTTCTTC. It codes for CASSLQGREQFF.